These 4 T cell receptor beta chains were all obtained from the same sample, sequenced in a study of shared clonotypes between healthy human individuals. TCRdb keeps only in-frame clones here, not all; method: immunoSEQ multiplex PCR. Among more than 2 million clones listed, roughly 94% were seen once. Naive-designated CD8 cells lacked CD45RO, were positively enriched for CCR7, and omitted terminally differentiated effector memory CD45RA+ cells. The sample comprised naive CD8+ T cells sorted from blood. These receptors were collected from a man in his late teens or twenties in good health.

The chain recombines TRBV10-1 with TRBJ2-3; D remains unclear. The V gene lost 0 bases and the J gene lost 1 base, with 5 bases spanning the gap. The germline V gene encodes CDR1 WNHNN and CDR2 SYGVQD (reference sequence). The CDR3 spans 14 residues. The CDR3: CASSESPGTDTQYF. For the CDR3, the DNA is TGCGCCAGCAGTGAGTCGCCCGGCACAGATACGCAGTATTTT.

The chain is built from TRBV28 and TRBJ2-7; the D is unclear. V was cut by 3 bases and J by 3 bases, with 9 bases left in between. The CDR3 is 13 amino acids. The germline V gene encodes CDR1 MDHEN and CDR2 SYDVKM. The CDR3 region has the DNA TGTGCCAGCAGTTTGCACAGCGACTACGAGCAGTACTTC. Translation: CASSLHSDYEQYF.

In DNA, the CDR3 is TGCGCCAGCAGCCAAGATCTTTCAGGGGCAGATTACGAGCAGTACTTC. This translates into CASSQDLSGADYEQYF. The chain carries TRBV4-3 and TRBJ2-7; D is perhaps TRBD1 (6 bases). Trimming took 0 bases from V and 4 from J, leaving 16 bases between them. The CDR3 totals 16 residues. CDR1 is LGHNA and CDR2 is YSLEER in the germline V gene.

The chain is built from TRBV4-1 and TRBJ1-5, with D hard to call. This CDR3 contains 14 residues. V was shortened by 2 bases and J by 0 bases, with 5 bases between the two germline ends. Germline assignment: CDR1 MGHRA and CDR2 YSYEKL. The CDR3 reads CASSQYDSNQPQHF. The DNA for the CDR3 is TGCGCCAGCAGCCAATACGATAGCAATCAGCCCCAGCATTTT.